The entry below gives a single TCR beta chain sequence along with its context. These data originate in a study of patients and donors after allogeneic stem cell transplantation. Germline lookup yields CDR1 DFQATT and CDR2 SNEGSKA (reference sequence). This CDR3 comprises 14 residues. The V and J ends lost 0 bases and 4 bases, in that order; junction bases with no gene match: 5. MiXCR, applied by TCRdb to the RT-PCR reads, yields one record per CDR3 protein. The sample contains under 170,000 distinct CDR3 sequences, over 35% of which appear only once. Sequenced: blood, either unsorted or a sorted T cell fraction (not recorded which). The source of this sequence is a human donor who was either an allogeneic HSCT recipient or a stem cell or donor lymphocyte infusion donor (not recorded which). It is not recorded whose cells these are; they may come from a transplant donor. The chain joins TRBV20-1 to TRBJ1-1, with 7 bases fitting TRBD1. The CDR3 loop is CSAREAGGVTEAFF. The DNA of the CDR3 is TGCAGTGCTAGAGAGGCAGGGGGAGTCACTGAAGCTTTCTTT.